This T cell receptor beta chain stems from a study of cytomegalovirus exposure and HLA in healthy donors. The study's findings and limits: Altogether, some 170 TCR beta chains were recorded as cytomegalovirus-associated. Reports credit the classifier with highly specific, highly sensitive diagnosis of cytomegalovirus status. In vitro testing confirmed a few CMV-associated chains as specific for CMV antigens.

Some clones are missing from TCRdb's copy, which holds only in-frame ones; the method was immunoSEQ multiplex PCR. The table lists roughly 330,000 clones, around 87% of them singletons, with approximately 1.1% in the top ten. It was the approximately 130-subject validation cohort, separate from the approximately 670-subject first cohort, to which the donors belonged. From germline, CDR1 is SGDLS and CDR2 YYNGEE. Trimming took off 1 base at V and 4 bases at J, with 18 bases between the two ends. The CDR3 consists of 16 residues. In regard to this clone: Its antigen is still unknown.

The sequenced sample was PBMCs. The TCR sequence derives from a woman in her thirties in good health and CMV-seropositive. This sequence joins TRBV9 and TRBJ2-7; the D gene is possibly TRBD2 (6 bases). As DNA, the CDR3 is TGTGCCAGCAGCGTAATTCCTTTGGCTAGCGCTTACGAGCAGTACTTC. Its translation is CASSVIPLASAYEQYF.